This T cell receptor beta chain was sequenced for a study of patients and donors after allogeneic stem cell transplantation. TCRdb reanalysed the RT-PCR reads using MiXCR and keeps one entry per CDR3 protein. The sample contains over 10,000 distinct CDR3 sequences, roughly 24% of which appear only once. Trimming at V came to 5 bases and at J to 4 bases, leaving 6 bases not matched to a gene. The germline V gene encodes CDR1 MNHEY and CDR2 SVGAGI. This CDR3 has 14 residues. V is TRBV6-5 and J is TRBJ1-2; 8 nucleotides line up with TRBD1. This clonotype originated in a human donor who was either an allogeneic HSCT recipient or a stem cell or donor lymphocyte infusion donor (not recorded which). It is not recorded whose cells these are; they may come from a transplant donor. The specimen sequenced was blood, either unsorted or a sorted T cell fraction (not recorded which). CDR3 nucleotide sequence: TGTGCCAGCAGTCCCGACAGGGGAGGCTATGGCTACACCTTC. It is translated as CASSPDRGGYGYTF.